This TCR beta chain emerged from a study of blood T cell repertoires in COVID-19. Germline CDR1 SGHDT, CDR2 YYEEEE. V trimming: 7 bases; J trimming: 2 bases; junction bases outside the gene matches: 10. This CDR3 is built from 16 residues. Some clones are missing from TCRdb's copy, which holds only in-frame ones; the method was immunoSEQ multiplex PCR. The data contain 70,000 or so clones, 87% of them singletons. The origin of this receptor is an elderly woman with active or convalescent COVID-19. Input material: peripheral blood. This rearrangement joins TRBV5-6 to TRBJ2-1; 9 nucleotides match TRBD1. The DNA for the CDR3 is TGTGCCAGCCTTGAAACAGGGGGCTATCCCTACAATGAGCAGTTCTTC. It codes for CASLETGGYPYNEQFF.